Sequencing of this TCR beta chain was carried out in a study of T-cell reconstitution after alpha-beta-depleted transplantation in children. Unique molecular identifiers were incorporated during preparation of the TCRbeta library. From the PCR reads, TCRdb called clonotypes with MiXCR, one entry per CDR3 protein. The sample holds hundreds of thousands of distinct CDR3 sequences, about 10% seen once. The J segment lost 0 bases and the V segment lost 6 bases, leaving 3 bases of the junction unmatched. Germline-derived CDR1 and CDR2 are MNHEY and SMNVEV (reference sequence). This CDR3 is built from 15 residues.

The chain couples TRBV27 to TRBJ1-5; 9 nucleotides line up with TRBD1. The sequence was collected from a human donor who donated a stem cell graft to a child with acute myeloid leukemia. The sequences come from PBMCs from the stem cell graft donor, collected from the stem cell graft. The CDR3 bases are TGTGCCAGCAGGGGACAGGGTTATAGCAATCAGCCCCAGCATTTT. Translated, it gives CASRGQGYSNQPQHF.